The 25 T cell receptor beta chains listed next were all sequenced from one sample in a study of beta chain features in type 1 diabetes. Study outcomes and limitations: Shortening of TCRB CDR3s, moderate but significant, appeared in all four CD4+ subsets of Type 1 diabetes patients.

For these receptors, no antigen is known. The study reverse transcribed the entire isolated RNA, so it sequenced expressed TCRB transcripts. Sequencing was performed with immunoSEQ multiplex PCR; in TCRdb, only in-frame clones are kept and a portion is missing. The data show about 240,000 clones, approximately 15% seen once. Material for sequencing was naive CD4+ T cells from blood. Receptors originate from a man aged 25 to 45 with type 1 diabetes.

This clone was seen a few times. The chain couples TRBV5-1 to TRBJ2-1; the match to TRBD2 covers 9 bases. The CDR3 extends over 17 amino acids. Looked up from germline, CDR1 is SGHRS and CDR2 is YFSETQ. V was clipped by 4 bases and J by 7 bases; unmatched bases: 15. The CDR3 is CASSEGTLAGPGNEQFF. DNA of the CDR3: TGCGCCAGCAGCGAAGGAACTCTAGCGGGACCTGGGAATGAGCAGTTCTTC. Combining the CDR3 with reference TRBV5-1 and TRBJ2-1 gives the whole variable domain KAGVTQTPRYLIKTRGQQVTLSCSPISGHRSVSWYQQTPGQGLQFLFEYFSETQRNKGNFPGRFSGRQFSNSRSEMNVSTLELGDSALYLCASSEGTLAGPGNEQFFGPGTRLTVL.

This clone was counted only a few times. The V and J genes are TRBV4-1 and TRBJ2-1, with 12 bases lining up with TRBD2. The CDR3 consists of 20 residues. Looked up from germline, CDR1 is MGHRA and CDR2 is YSYEKL. V lost 4 bases and J lost 5; bases outside the gene matches: 18. CDR3 protein: CASSRPGGTETSGGHNEQFF. The DNA of the CDR3 is TGCGCCAGCAGCCGACCGGGCGGGACAGAGACTAGCGGGGGACACAATGAGCAGTTCTTC.

V usage is TRBV9 and J usage is TRBJ1-1; D unresolved. Germline CDR1 and CDR2: SGDLS and YYNGEE. V lost 2 bases and J 5 bases, leaving 10 bases between the germline ends. The CDR3 has 13 residues. CDR3 loop: CASSVDEGTEAFF. As DNA, the CDR3 is TGTGCCAGCAGCGTGGATGAGGGAACTGAAGCTTTCTTT. Together with reference TRBV9 and TRBJ1-1, the CDR3 gives the full variable domain: DSGVTQTPKHLITATGQRVTLRCSPRSGDLSVYWYQQSLDQGLQFLIQYYNGEERAKGNILERFSAQQFPDLHSELNLSSLELGDSALYFCASSVDEGTEAFFGQGTRLTVV.

This clone appeared a few times. The chain links TRBV18 to TRBJ1-5; 7 bases are a match to TRBD1. The germline gives CDR1 KGHSH, CDR2 LQKENI. Germline trimming cut 4 bases from V and 4 bases from J; bases unmatched to any gene: 4. This CDR3 region has 14 residues. Here the CDR3 DNA reads TGTGCCAGCTCACTTCTACAGGGGAATCAGCCCCAGCATTTT. Its protein is CASSLLQGNQPQHF. Together with reference TRBV18 and TRBJ1-5, the CDR3 gives the full variable domain: NAGVMQNPRHLVRRRGQEARLRCSPMKGHSHVYWYRQLPEEGLKFMVYLQKENIIDESGMPKERFSAEFPKEGPSILRIQQVVRGDSAAYFCASSLLQGNQPQHFGDGTRLSIL.

This clone turned up a few times. The chain links TRBV10-3 to TRBJ1-6; D not resolved. Germline V gene sequence: CDR1 ENHRY, CDR2 SYGVKD. Deletions cut 10 bases from V and 5 bases from J, with 12 bases between. The CDR3 extends over 13 amino acids. The CDR3 here is CATGLEDNSPLHF. DNA of the CDR3: TGTGCCACCGGTCTGGAGGATAATTCACCCCTCCACTTT.

This rearrangement joins TRBV25-1 to TRBJ1-2, with D possibly being TRBD1 (6 bases). From germline, CDR1 is MGHDK and CDR2 SYGVNS. The V and J ends lost 3 bases and 5 bases respectively, with 13 bases between them. The CDR3 runs to 14 residues. CDR3 sequence reads: CASSESGGGYGYTF. In DNA form, the CDR3 reads TGTGCCAGCAGTGAGTCGGGGGGCGGATATGGCTACACCTTC.

CDR3 in amino acids: CASSEDGQYNEQFF. The DNA for the CDR3 is TGTGCCAGCAGTGAAGATGGACAATACAATGAGCAGTTCTTC. The V call is TRBV2, the J call TRBJ2-1, with a weak D call TRBD1 (5 bases). V dropped 1 base and J dropped 4 bases, with 8 bases sitting between them. Germline V gives CDR1 SNHLY, CDR2 FYNNEI. The CDR3 runs 14 residues.

This clone was detected a few times. This chain links TRBV25-1 with TRBJ1-5; D not resolved. There are 13 residues in the CDR3. Germline CDR1 and CDR2: MGHDK and SYGVNS. V lost 3 bases, J lost 9 bases, and 12 bases lay in between. CDR3 region: CASSDFLGGPQHF. Written as DNA, the CDR3 is TGTGCCAGCAGTGATTTCCTCGGAGGGCCCCAGCATTTT. Full variable domain (missing parts from reference TRBV25-1 and TRBJ1-5): EADIYQTPRYLVIGTGKKITLECSQTMGHDKMYWYQQDPGMELHLIHYSYGVNSTEKGDLSSESTVSRIRTEHFPLTLESARPSHTSQYLCASSDFLGGPQHFGDGTRLSIL.

This clone was seen a handful of times. This chain joins TRBV30 and TRBJ2-5, with TRBD1 matching 8 bases. After removal of 5 bases from V and 3 bases from J, the junction contained 17 bases not matched to a gene. Germline assignment: CDR1 GTSNPN and CDR2 SVGIG (reference sequence). The CDR3 spans 17 residues. CDR3 region: CAWSRNLRDRWEETQYF. CDR3 nucleotide sequence: TGTGCCTGGTCCAGGAATCTACGGGACAGGTGGGAAGAGACCCAGTACTTC.

The chain is built from TRBV2 and TRBJ2-5; D is possibly TRBD2 (6 bases). This CDR3 is built from 14 residues. The V and J ends lost 6 bases and 3 bases respectively, with 14 bases between them. The germline CDR1 and CDR2 sequences are SNHLY and FYNNEI. DNA for the CDR3: TGTGCCAGCAGAGCCGGGCGGGGAAAAGAGACCCAGTACTTC. This sequence encodes CASRAGRGKETQYF.

V gene TRBV9 combines with J gene TRBJ2-5, with TRBD2 as a possible D gene (6 bases). Germline loops: CDR1 SGDLS, CDR2 YYNGEE. Trimming took 3 bases from V and 0 from J, leaving 9 bases between them. This CDR3 is 14 amino acids long. This CDR3 is CASSAGLYQETQYF. The CDR3 DNA sequence: TGTGCCAGCAGCGCCGGACTATACCAAGAGACCCAGTACTTC.

This clone showed up just a few times. CDR3 DNA sequence: TGTGCCTGGAGGGCACAGGGACCAAATGAGCAGTTCTTC. Its protein is CAWRAQGPNEQFF. The chain couples TRBV30 to TRBJ2-1, with D possibly matching TRBD1 (6 bases). The CDR3 runs to 13 residues. V was shortened by 3 bases and J by 7 bases, with 13 bases between the two germline ends. CDR1 is GTSNPN and CDR2 is SVGIG in the germline V gene (reference sequence).

The CDR3 reads CASSEGQGPPVGNTIYF. DNA of the CDR3: TGTGCCAGCAGTGAGGGACAGGGGCCCCCAGTGGGAAACACCATATATTTT. V usage is TRBV6-1 and J usage is TRBJ1-3, with 10 bases matching TRBD1. The CDR3 covers 17 residues. The trim removed 3 bases at V and 4 bases at J, leaving 9 bases unmatched. Germline V gives CDR1 MNHNS, CDR2 SASEGT.

The genes are TRBV30 and TRBJ2-1; D remains ambiguous. The V gene lost 1 base and the J gene lost 9 bases, with 10 bases spanning the gap. Germline values: CDR1 GTSNPN, CDR2 SVGIG (reference sequence). CDR3 length equals 12 residues. CDR3 region: CAWSGLGSEQFF. The CDR3 nucleotides read TGTGCCTGGAGTGGGCTAGGTAGTGAGCAGTTCTTC.

This clone showed up just once. The rearrangement links TRBV19 to TRBJ2-1; D uncertain. Germline assignment: CDR1 LNHDA and CDR2 SQIVND (reference sequence). Trimming left V 3 bases short and J 1 base short, with 10 bases between. This CDR3 has 15 amino acids. CDR3 sequence reads: CASSIGRESYNEQFF. CDR3 nucleotide sequence: TGTGCCAGTAGTATTGGTCGAGAGTCCTACAATGAGCAGTTCTTC.

A few counts support this clone. The rearrangement joins TRBV7-2 to TRBJ1-1; 8 nucleotides agree with TRBD1. CDR1 is SGHTA and CDR2 is FQGNSA in the germline V gene. After removal of 5 bases from V and 5 bases from J, the junction contained 10 bases not matched to a gene. The CDR3 extends over 15 amino acids. Here the CDR3 reads CASSTTWTGRTEAFF. CDR3 in DNA: TGTGCCAGCAGCACAACCTGGACAGGGAGGACTGAAGCTTTCTTT.

There are a few counts of this clone. This chain links TRBV25-1 with TRBJ2-2, with no clear D. Germline CDR1 MGHDK, CDR2 SYGVNS. The V end was cut by 2 bases, the J end by 1 base, with 5 bases between. The CDR3 has 14 amino acids. This CDR3 is CASSEIQNTGELFF. The CDR3 bases are TGTGCCAGCAGTGAAATCCAGAACACCGGGGAGCTGTTTTTT.

This clone was counted only a few times. This chain links TRBV30 with TRBJ2-7, with a possible D match to TRBD1 (6 bases). This CDR3 region has 14 residues. Trimming left V 3 bases short and J 3 bases short, with 15 bases between. Germline values: CDR1 GTSNPN, CDR2 SVGIG (reference sequence). CDR3 loop: CAWRAGQFGYEQYF. The CDR3 nucleotides are TGTGCCTGGAGGGCTGGACAGTTCGGCTACGAGCAGTACTTC.

This clone was detected only a few times. The V gene is TRBV7-8, the J gene TRBJ2-6; no clear D. This CDR3 is built from 17 residues. Trimming removed 1 base at V and 0 bases at J, with 10 bases between. CDR1 is SGHVS, CDR2 FQNEAQ, per germline. The CDR3 reads CASSLVGIISGANVLTF. The CDR3, as DNA: TGTGCCAGCAGCTTAGTCGGTATTATCTCTGGGGCCAACGTCCTGACTTTC. Looking up the rest from reference TRBV7-8 and TRBJ2-6 gives the full variable domain: GAGVSQSPRYKVAKRGQDVALRCDPISGHVSLFWYQQALGQGPEFLTYFQNEAQLDKSGLPSDRFFAERPEGSVSTLKIQRTQQEDSAVYLCASSLVGIISGANVLTFGAGSRLTVL.

This clone was detected only a few times. The V call is TRBV5-4, the J call TRBJ2-3; the match to TRBD1 covers 9 bases. CDR1 SGHNT and CDR2 YYREEE come from the germline V gene (reference sequence). The trim removed 2 bases at V and 4 bases at J, leaving 5 bases unmatched. The CDR3 is 15 residues long. The CDR3 loop is CASSLGDRVPDTQYF. CDR3 nucleotide sequence: TGTGCCAGCAGCTTAGGGGACAGGGTCCCAGATACGCAGTATTTT.

The V call is TRBV6-1, the J call TRBJ1-3; perhaps TRBD1 as D (5 bases). CDR3 length: 15 amino acids. V lost 4 bases to trimming and J lost 1 base, with 11 bases between them. Germline V gene data show CDR1 as MNHNS and CDR2 as SASEGT. The CDR3 here is CASSGGIFSGNTIYF. Here the CDR3 DNA reads TGTGCCAGCAGTGGGGGCATATTTTCTGGAAACACCATATATTTT.

The J gene is TRBJ1-2, the V gene TRBV10-3, with 10 bases that match TRBD1. Germline values: CDR1 ENHRY, CDR2 SYGVKD. The ends lost 4 bases at V and 6 bases at J; junction bases unmatched: 5. The CDR3 runs 14 residues. CDR3 protein: CAISASGQGDGYTF. The CDR3 coding sequence is TGTGCCATCAGTGCTTCCGGACAGGGGGATGGCTACACCTTC.

Here the CDR3 reads CASSRSGTESNYGYTF. CDR3 bases: TGCGCCAGCAGCCGTTCGGGGACAGAGAGTAACTATGGCTACACCTTC. This sequence joins TRBV4-1 and TRBJ1-2, with 7 bases identical to TRBD1. V trimming: 4 bases; J trimming: 1 base; junction bases outside the gene matches: 9. Per germline, CDR1 MGHRA and CDR2 YSYEKL. The length of the CDR3 is 16 residues.

This clone was found a few times. The J gene is TRBJ1-1, the V gene TRBV12-5; a weak D match, TRBD1 (6 bases). Germline lookup yields CDR1 LGHNT and CDR2 FRNRAP. V was clipped by 4 bases and J by 8 bases, with 11 bases between them. This CDR3 is 12 amino acids long. CDR3 loop: CASGSAGTEAFF. The CDR3 coding sequence is TGTGCTAGTGGTTCAGCCGGGACAGAAGCTTTCTTT.

The V call is TRBV5-1, the J call TRBJ1-6; a possible D gene is TRBD1 (5 bases). Trimming cost V 6 bases and J 7 bases, with 11 bases left between them. This CDR3 is built from 13 residues. Germline V gene sequence: CDR1 SGHRS, CDR2 YFSETQ. Here the CDR3 DNA reads TGCGCCAGCATGCAGGGTTGGAATTCACCCCTCCACTTT. The encoded protein is CASMQGWNSPLHF.